Described below is a single T cell receptor (beta chain) sequence and its context. This clonotype was picked up a small number of times. Its antigen is unknown. No much larger clonotype is one base removed from it; base qualities were not supplied. TCR beta CDR3 regions were amplified from RNA transcripts for repertoire sequencing. A first-round RT-PCR used HTBI primers with the Qiagen OneStep RT-PCR kit, followed by a second-round multiplex PCR, size selection and purification. Libraries were sequenced paired-end with 100 bp reads on an Illumina HiSeq2000. The paper's processing steps were these. SOAPnuke was used to process the reads, removing any read that contained adapters or uncalled bases, had a mean Phred below 15, or lacked an exact match to the constant primer or identifier. COPE v1.2.5 was used to merge the high-quality paired reads. Clonotypes were defined as unique nucleotide sequences and were aligned to IMGT TRB V, D and J references using MiTCR v1.1. Analysis was restricted to V-J combinations with a frequency above 0.0001, which covered 98% to 99.2% of repertoires. For each V-J combination, a TCR clonal expansion and chaos score was defined as the ratio of F50 clonal expansion to chaos observed in the TCRdist matrix. Welch's t-statistics and random forest were used to reduce features to about a dozen V-J combinations, which were fed into a naive Bayes classifier. Thyroid-blood repertoire similarity was quantified with the Morisita-Horn index. TCRdb reprocessed the public reads (quality trimming at Q25 with fastp, clone calling with MiXCR) and kept in-frame beta chains. Each entry merges the rows of one CDR3 protein and shows their most common DNA and genes. The V and J calls here are based on TCRdb, not the publication. The sample data list hundreds of thousands of distinct CDR3 sequences, and about a fifth of these were observed just once. The top ten clones comprise roughly 7.4% of the sample.

The source of the sample is a study of Graves' ophthalmopathy and Graves' hyperthyroidism listed by TCRdb under 2018. About the study as a whole: Peripheral blood samples were taken at the time of initial diagnosis, before any treatment was given. Once sampling was done, hyperthyroidism patients were given methimazole at a starting dose of 30 mg daily, while ophthalmopathy patients were given high-dose intravenous methylprednisolone. In roughly 6 hyperthyroidism patients, T-cell repertoires of thyroid tissue and blood were compared. To tell Graves' ophthalmopathy apart from Graves' hyperthyroidism, and to predict which patients would progress to ophthalmopathy, the study relied on TCR beta repertoire signatures. In total, around 140 blood samples were TCR-sequenced: around 42 ophthalmopathy, approximately 80 hyperthyroidism and approximately 17 hyperthyroidism-to-ophthalmopathy patients. For training and testing, the 100 or so patients in the discovery cohort were randomly divided in a 7:3 ratio. For independent validation, a separate cohort was made up of around 18 hyperthyroidism patients plus 17 patients who later progressed from hyperthyroidism to ophthalmopathy. To explore V-J signatures distinguishing ophthalmopathy from hyperthyroidism, a discovery set of around 100 patients (fewer than 45 ophthalmopathy, 57 stable hyperthyroidism) was enrolled. Overall study results and their limits: Most expanded thyroid clonotypes with a frequency above 0.001 also appeared in blood, which suggests that blood repertoires may reflect the immune response in the thyroid. In validation, the model predicted ophthalmopathy progression with about 71% sensitivity and approximately 72% specificity; approximately 12 predicted patients were CT-confirmed with GO in a median of about 6.1 months. Sample size was not statistically predetermined, and group allocation was not concealed from the investigators. Ophthalmopathy was separated from stable hyperthyroidism by the 13-signature model with just under 90% sensitivity and about 81% specificity in cross-validation and with 80%/75% in the test set.

Deletion took 3 bases off V and 1 base off J, with a span of 14 bases between the germline ends. The cysteine opens and the phenylalanine closes a CDR3 of 15 amino acids. Just CDR3 DNA is preserved here, 45 bases in frame from base 1. Per the germline V gene, SGHRS is the CDR1 and YFSETQ is the CDR2. Stable hyperthyroidism was defined as no progression to ophthalmopathy within 18 months of follow-up. The hyperthyroidism patients were 18 to 65 years old and newly diagnosed, with a disease duration of less than 2 months. Patients with other autoimmune diseases, uncontrolled infections, pregnancy or lactation were excluded from the study. Diagnosis was based on clinical symptoms, serum thyroxine, TRAb, thyroid ultrasound and orbital computed tomography. Using Ficoll-Paque density gradient centrifugation, PBMCs were isolated from about 9.4 ml of fresh peripheral blood. Total RNA was extracted with Trizol reagent and quality-checked on an Agilent 2100 Bioanalyzer.

The chain is encoded by TRBV5-1 joined to TRBJ2-7, and possibly TRBD2, on 6 matching bases. The sample taken for sequencing was peripheral blood. This TCR was recovered from a woman aged 18-29 years with stable Graves' hyperthyroidism. Some clones in this sample may be carry-over from other donors' samples. Donor details come from another sample of the same person, matched by shared clones. The nucleotides are TGCGCCAGCAGCTCGGGCGGGGCTGGTTCCTACGAGCAGTACTTC. Translated, this gives CASSSGGAGSYEQYF.